These T cell receptor beta chains were read from a single sample in a study of shared clonotypes between healthy human individuals. Profiling relied on immunoSEQ multiplex PCR, and the TCRdb table lists in-frame clones only, not all of them. Among a few million clones listed, nearly 97% were seen once. What was sequenced was naive CD4+ T cells sorted from blood. The receptor source for this set is a man aged 18 to 35 in good health. CDR3s include the opening cysteine and the closing phenylalanine or tryptophan. The D gene is left open where the match is weak. Clone size is not always given. Where it is, it says once, few, many or a class for expanded clones.

DNA	CDR3	V	D	size	J
TGTGCCAGCAGTTCCGGACCCAATTCACCCCTCCACTTT	CASSSGPNSPLHF	TRBV6-6	-	-	TRBJ1-6
TGCGCCAGCAGTGAGAAAGGCGTAGCTTTCTTT	CASSEKGVAFF	TRBV10-2	-	-	TRBJ1-1
TGTGCCAGCTCACCGGGACAGTCAAACACTGAAGCTTTCTTT	CASSPGQSNTEAFF	TRBV18	TRBD1	-	TRBJ1-1
TGTGCCAGCAGTGCCGACAGGTCTGGTAATTCACCCCTCCACTTT	CASSADRSGNSPLHF	TRBV2	-	-	TRBJ1-6
TGTGCCAGCAGTGGTGGACACTTTAGCAATCAGCCCCAGCATTTT	CASSGGHFSNQPQHF	TRBV6-1	-	-	TRBJ1-5
TGTGCCAGCAGGGCAAACAAGGGTAACGGCTACACCTTC	CASRANKGNGYTF	TRBV2	-	-	TRBJ1-2
TGCGCCAGCAGCATAGCCGAGGGCGGGACCCAGTACTTC	CASSIAEGGTQYF	TRBV5-1	-	-	TRBJ2-5
TGCGCCAGCGGGACCGTCGGCTCCACCGGGGAGCTGTTTTTT	CASGTVGSTGELFF	TRBV5-1	-	-	TRBJ2-2
TGTGCCAGCAGCCCAGGGGGTGAGACCCAGTACTTC	CASSPGGETQYF	TRBV6-6	TRBD1	-	TRBJ2-5
TGTGCCAGCAGCTTAGGGCGATCGCTTACTACAGATACGCAGTATTTT	CASSLGRSLTTDTQYF	TRBV7-9	-	-	TRBJ2-3
TGTGCCATCAGTGGGGCCAGAAGCACAGATACGCAGTATTTT	CAISGARSTDTQYF	TRBV10-3	-	-	TRBJ2-3
TGTGCCAGTAGTAGGGGGCAGGAAAAACTGTTTTTT	CASSRGQEKLFF	TRBV19	-	few	TRBJ1-4
TGTGCCAGCATCAGCCCCAGTAGCTATGGCTACACCTTC	CASISPSSYGYTF	TRBV2	-	few	TRBJ1-2
TGTGCCAGCAGATCCCCAGGGGCCTCCGAGCAGTACTTC	CASRSPGASEQYF	TRBV11-2	-	-	TRBJ2-7
TGTGCCAGCAGCCGAATAGGACAGGGGGAATCCTACGAGCAGTACTTC	CASSRIGQGESYEQYF	TRBV5-4	TRBD1	-	TRBJ2-7
TGCGCCAGCAGTGTATCAGGGCAGGGTGAGGGTTACGAGCAGTACTTC	CASSVSGQGEGYEQYF	TRBV10-2	-	once	TRBJ2-7
TGTGCCAGCAGCGTAGAAGGACTACGGGGGGCCGCGAACACCGGGGAGCTGTTTTTT	CASSVEGLRGAANTGELFF	TRBV9	-	-	TRBJ2-2
TGTGCCAGCAGGAGGGGAGCAGCTAATGAAAAACTGTTTTTT	CASRRGAANEKLFF	TRBV28	-	-	TRBJ1-4
TGTGCCAGCAGCCAGGACAGGAGTAATCAGCCCCAGCATTTT	CASSQDRSNQPQHF	TRBV5-5	TRBD1	few	TRBJ1-5
TGTGCCAGCAGCCCGGGAGAGACCCAGTACTTC	CASSPGETQYF	TRBV2	-	-	TRBJ2-5
TGTGCCAGCAGCTCCGGACAGGGGGGCGTGGAGACCCAGTACTTC	CASSSGQGGVETQYF	TRBV7-8	TRBD1	-	TRBJ2-5
TGTGCCAGCAGCGTAGGACAGATCAACACAGATACGCAGTATTTT	CASSVGQINTDTQYF	TRBV9	-	-	TRBJ2-3
TGTGCCAGCAGTGAATCGCGGGGGACCCTTAATTCACCCCTCCACTTT	CASSESRGTLNSPLHF	TRBV25-1	-	-	TRBJ1-6
TGCGCCAGCACTTCGGGACAGACTCAAGCTTTCTTT	CASTSGQTQAFF	TRBV5-1	TRBD1	-	TRBJ1-1
TGTGCCAGCTCACCATGGACAGGGGCCTACGAGCAGTACTTC	CASSPWTGAYEQYF	TRBV18	TRBD1	-	TRBJ2-7
TGTGCCAGCACCCCCGGGGCAGGGCATGCCTATAACTATGGCTACACCTTC	CASTPGAGHAYNYGYTF	TRBV28	-	-	TRBJ1-2
TGTGCCAGCAGCTTAGCGCGGCTAGATGATGAGACCCAGTACTTC	CASSLARLDDETQYF	TRBV7-2	-	-	TRBJ2-5
TGTGCCTGGAGTGTACTTCGGGGCTCTGGAAACACCATATATTTT	CAWSVLRGSGNTIYF	TRBV30	-	-	TRBJ1-3
TGTGCCAGCAGCTTGGGTGGCACAGATACGCAGTATTTT	CASSLGGTDTQYF	TRBV11-2	-	-	TRBJ2-3
TGTGTTTCGCAGCGCCGGACAGGGACCTACGAGCAGTACTTC	CVSQRRTGTYEQYF	TRBV28	TRBD1	-	TRBJ2-7
TGTGCCAGCAGCTTCACTCAAGGTGCTGAAGCTTTCTTT	CASSFTQGAEAFF	TRBV7-3	-	-	TRBJ1-1
TGTGCCAGCAGTGCTGACGGCCTCAGCGCAGATACGCAGTATTTT	CASSADGLSADTQYF	TRBV2	-	-	TRBJ2-3
TGTGCCAGCAGCCCAAGGGGGATAACTAATGAAAAACTGTTTTTT	CASSPRGITNEKLFF	TRBV7-2	-	-	TRBJ1-4
TGTGCCAGCAGCTTAGGGGCCAGCGGGGGGTCGGTAGATACGCAGTATTTT	CASSLGASGGSVDTQYF	TRBV11-3	TRBD2	-	TRBJ2-3
TGTGCCAGCAGTCTCGGGGCAACAATCATTGGAGGAGCTTTCTTT	CASSLGATIIGGAFF	TRBV28	-	-	TRBJ1-1
TGTGCCAGCAGCCCTAGTCCGCAGACGTATAATTCACCCCTCCACTTT	CASSPSPQTYNSPLHF	TRBV5-5	-	-	TRBJ1-6
TGTGCCAGCAGTTACTTCGGCACCGGGGAGCTGTTTTTT	CASSYFGTGELFF	TRBV6-6	-	-	TRBJ2-2
TGTGCCAGCACAGCCAGGGTGGCAAAACTGTTTTTT	CASTARVAKLFF	TRBV2	-	-	TRBJ1-4
TGTGCCAGCAGCTTAGGACATCAGGTTAGCAATCAGCCCCAGCATTTT	CASSLGHQVSNQPQHF	TRBV7-2	-	-	TRBJ1-5
TGCGCCAGCAGCGGTTTAGCGGGAGACGCAGATACGCAGTATTTT	CASSGLAGDADTQYF	TRBV5-1	TRBD2	-	TRBJ2-3
TGTGCCAGCAGCTCAGGTGTCGCGTCAATCTATGGCTACACCTTC	CASSSGVASIYGYTF	TRBV7-9	-	once	TRBJ1-2
TGTGCCAGCAGCGGCCCGGATACGCAGTATTTT	CASSGPDTQYF	TRBV5-6	-	-	TRBJ2-3
TGCAGTGCTAGGCGAGAGACCCAGTACTTC	CSARRETQYF	TRBV20-1	-	-	TRBJ2-5
TGTGCCAGCTCACCACCGGGCAATGTGGGTGTGGGGCTGTACAATGAGCAGTTCTTC	CASSPPGNVGVGLYNEQFF	TRBV18	-	-	TRBJ2-1
TGCGCCAGCAGCCAAGATGCTACAGGGGGAGGCTACGAGCAGTACTTC	CASSQDATGGGYEQYF	TRBV4-3	TRBD1	-	TRBJ2-7
TGTGCCAGCAGTTTCGATGCTCCCCACCCATCGTACACCGGGGAGCTGTTTTTT	CASSFDAPHPSYTGELFF	TRBV27	-	-	TRBJ2-2
TGTGCCACCAGCAGAACAGCTACCTCCTACGAGCAGTACTTC	CATSRTATSYEQYF	TRBV15	-	-	TRBJ2-7
TGTGCCAGCAGTCGAGGAGGGAACACCGGGGAGCTGTTTTTT	CASSRGGNTGELFF	TRBV6-5	-	-	TRBJ2-2
TGTGCCATCAGTGCCGCAGAATACGAGCAGTACTTC	CAISAAEYEQYF	TRBV10-3	-	-	TRBJ2-7
TGTGCCATCAGTGCGACAGGGGAGAACACTGAAGCTTTCTTT	CAISATGENTEAFF	TRBV10-3	TRBD1	-	TRBJ1-1
TGTGCCAGCAGTCGAACTAGCGGGATTAGAAATGAGCAGTTCTTC	CASSRTSGIRNEQFF	TRBV7-2	TRBD2	-	TRBJ2-1
TGTGCCAGCTCCCGCGGTATGCTGTTTTTT	CASSRGMLFF	TRBV18	-	-	TRBJ1-4
TGTGCCAGCAGACCTTGGACAGGCTTCGACCCGGGCACTGAAGCTTTCTTT	CASRPWTGFDPGTEAFF	TRBV7-2	TRBD1	-	TRBJ1-1